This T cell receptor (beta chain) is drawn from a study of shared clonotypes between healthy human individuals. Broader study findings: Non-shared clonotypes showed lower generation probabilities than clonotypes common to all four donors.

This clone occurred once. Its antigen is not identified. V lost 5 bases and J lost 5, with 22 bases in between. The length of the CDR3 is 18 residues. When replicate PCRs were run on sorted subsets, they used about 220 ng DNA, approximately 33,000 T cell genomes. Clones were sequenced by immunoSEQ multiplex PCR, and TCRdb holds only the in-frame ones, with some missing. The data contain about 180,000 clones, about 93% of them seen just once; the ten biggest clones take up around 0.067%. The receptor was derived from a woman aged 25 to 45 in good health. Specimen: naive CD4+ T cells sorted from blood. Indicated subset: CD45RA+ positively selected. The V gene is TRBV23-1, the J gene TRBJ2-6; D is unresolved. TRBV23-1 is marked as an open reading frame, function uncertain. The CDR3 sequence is CASSVWKPQQSRANVLTF. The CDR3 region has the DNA TGCGCCAGCAGTGTTTGGAAGCCGCAACAAAGTCGGGCCAACGTCCTGACTTTC.